The present entry profiles one T cell receptor beta chain with its context. Antigen: not known. The data originate from a study of cytomegalovirus exposure and HLA in healthy donors. Whole-study results and caveats: Earlier analysis found most TCR beta V segments productive about 87% or about 30% of the time.

The PCR contained 60 Vbeta and 13 Jbeta primers. Repertoires were generated with immunoSEQ multiplex PCR, while TCRdb's copy carries only in-frame clones and drops some. This table holds under 130,000 clones, roughly 71% found once. CDR3 length equals 16 residues. Germline loops: CDR1 GTSNPN, CDR2 SVGIG (reference sequence). V was pared by 2 bases and J by 0 bases, with 2 bases of the junction left unmatched. This TCR derives from a man between 40 and 49 years old in good health and CMV-seropositive. The chain recombines TRBV30 with TRBJ2-1; 12 bases align to TRBD1. The specimen sequenced was PBMCs. As DNA, the CDR3 is TGTGCCTGGAGTTCGGGACAGGGGGCCTCCTACAATGAGCAGTTCTTC. Amino acids: CAWSSGQGASYNEQFF.